A single T cell receptor beta chain is shown here with its context. No antigen is known for it. Germline CDR1 and CDR2: DFQATT and SNEGSKA (reference sequence). There are 13 residues in the CDR3. Trimming took 5 bases from V and 6 from J, leaving 15 bases between them. This sample is part of a study of CD8 T cells in ankylosing spondylitis. Study results and limitations: Reportedly, significant enrichment of disease-linked clones occurred in matched ankylosing spondylitis synovial fluid. Apparently characteristic of ankylosing spondylitis blood was a TCR beta motif (about 8 highly homologous variants).

TCRdb called the 5' RACE reads again in MiXCR, with one record for every CDR3 protein. This sample yields 400,000 to 450,000 distinct CDR3 sequences, of which approximately 17% are seen a single time; under 1.2% belongs to the top ten. The chain links TRBV20-1 to TRBJ2-3; D remains unclear. This clonotype was sampled from a male donor with ankylosing spondylitis. The material sequenced was blood, either unsorted or a sorted T cell fraction (not recorded which). The CDR3 coding sequence is TGCAGTGCTCCGGACCTCACAAAGGATACGCAGTATTTT. Amino acid sequence: CSAPDLTKDTQYF.